These 5 T cell receptor beta chains originate from one sample sequenced in a study of CD8 T cells in Susac syndrome. When the RNA was reverse transcribed, random hexamers were used with an input of about 0.5 to 1 ug. Each CDR3 protein gets one entry after TCRdb re-called the immunoSEQ multiplex PCR reads with MiXCR. Here the sample spans 150,000 to 200,000 distinct CDR3 sequences, around 95% being singletons. Sequencing was performed on CD4+ T cells from PBMCs. The source is a human donor with multiple sclerosis.

The chain joins TRBV7-2 to TRBJ2-3; tentative D call: TRBD2 (5 bases). Trimming shortened V by 5 bases and J by 2 bases, and 8 bases separated the two germline ends. CDR1 is SGHTA and CDR2 is FQGNSA in the germline V gene. There are 13 residues in the CDR3. The CDR3 DNA reads as TGTGCCAGCAGCCTGAGGGACACAGATACGCAGTATTTT. Translation gives CASSLRDTDTQYF.

The chain couples TRBV30 to TRBJ1-5; 7 nucleotides align to TRBD1. From germline, CDR1 is GTSNPN and CDR2 SVGIG (reference sequence). The ends lost 1 base at V and 8 bases at J; junction bases unmatched: 11. The CDR3 length is 15 residues. CDR3 protein: CAWSAGTAGWEPQHF. The CDR3, as DNA: TGTGCCTGGAGTGCGGGGACAGCGGGGTGGGAGCCCCAGCATTTT.

The chain employs TRBV6-1 and TRBJ1-2, with D perhaps TRBD1 (5 bases). There are 15 residues in the CDR3. Looked up from germline, CDR1 is MNHNS and CDR2 is SASEGT. Trimming took 8 bases from V and 0 from J, leaving 16 bases between them. Written as DNA, the CDR3 is TGTGCCAGCTCAGGGTCCCCCCTGACTAACTATGGCTACACCTTC. It yields the protein CASSGSPLTNYGYTF.

V is TRBV19 and J is TRBJ1-6; 9 bases match TRBD1. Germline CDR1 reads LNHDA; CDR2 reads SQIVND (reference sequence). The CDR3 has 14 residues. Trimming cost V 8 bases and J 6 bases; bases outside gene matches: 5. The CDR3 sequence: CASQDRGRNSPLHF. CDR3 DNA sequence: TGTGCCAGTCAGGACAGGGGACGTAATTCACCCCTCCACTTT.

The sample holds one count of this clonotype. This chain connects TRBV20-1 to TRBJ1-5; 9 bases line up with TRBD1. This CDR3 region has 16 residues. Germline trimming cut 4 bases from V and 3 bases from J; bases unmatched to any gene: 10. The germline gives CDR1 DFQATT, CDR2 SNEGSKA (reference sequence). CDR3 residues: CSATPRGQGNNQPQHF. DNA of the CDR3: TGCAGTGCTACCCCAAGGGGACAGGGAAACAATCAGCCCCAGCATTTT.